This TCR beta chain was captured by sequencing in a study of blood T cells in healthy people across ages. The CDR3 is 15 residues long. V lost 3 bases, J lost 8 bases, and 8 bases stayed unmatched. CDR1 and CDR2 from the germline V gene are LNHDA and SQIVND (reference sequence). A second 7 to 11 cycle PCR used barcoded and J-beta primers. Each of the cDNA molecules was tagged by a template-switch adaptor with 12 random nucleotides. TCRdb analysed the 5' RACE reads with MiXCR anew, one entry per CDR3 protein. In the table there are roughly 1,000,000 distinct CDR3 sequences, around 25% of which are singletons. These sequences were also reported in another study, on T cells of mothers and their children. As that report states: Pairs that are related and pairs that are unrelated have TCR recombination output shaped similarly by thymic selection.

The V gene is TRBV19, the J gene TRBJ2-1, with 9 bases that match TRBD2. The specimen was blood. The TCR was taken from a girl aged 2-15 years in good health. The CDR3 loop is CASSIPSGGRYEQFF. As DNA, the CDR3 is TGTGCCAGTAGTATCCCCAGCGGGGGGAGGTATGAGCAGTTCTTC.